This T cell receptor (beta chain) is drawn from a study of cytomegalovirus exposure and HLA in healthy donors. The study, taken as a whole, reports: The number of N-insertions in an Asian-associated ancestry cluster was reportedly below the roughly 670-donor mean in a later analysis.

PCR employed 60 Vbeta and 13 Jbeta primers. TCRdb keeps only in-frame clones here, not all; method: immunoSEQ multiplex PCR. The data hold around 180,000 clones, with around 80% observed a single time. This CDR3 has 13 amino acids. Trimming shortened V by 0 bases and J by 7 bases, and 10 bases separated the two germline ends. Germline V gene sequence: CDR1 SGDLS, CDR2 YYNGEE. Regarding this clone: The antigen is undetermined.

Material: PBMCs. The receptor was derived from a woman in her 30s in good health and CMV-seropositive. The genes are TRBV9 and TRBJ1-1, with D perhaps matching TRBD1 (5 bases). The CDR3 spells CASSVGGGYEAFF. CDR3 coding DNA: TGTGCCAGCAGCGTAGGGGGGGGGTATGAAGCTTTCTTT.